This T cell receptor (beta chain) was sequenced in a study of blood T cell repertoires in COVID-19. Study-wide context: Spain, Italy and the United States supplied samples that represented acute and convalescent COVID-19. In each case, the material was cDNA or gDNA derived from T cells, B-cell-depleted T cells, or PBMCs.

Patients of the Seattle cohort, enrolled during active infection, were followed longitudinally. CDR1 and CDR2 (germline): MDHEN, SYDVKM. This CDR3 contains 11 residues. V lost 8 bases and J 4 bases, leaving 9 bases between the germline ends. The repertoire was sequenced with immunoSEQ multiplex PCR; TCRdb's copy has only in-frame clones and lacks some. The table records about 87,000 clones, 70% to 90% of them present only once. The sequencing sample was made of peripheral blood. The V call is TRBV28, the J call TRBJ2-7; tentatively, D is TRBD2 (6 bases). This receptor was identified in an elderly woman with COVID-19, enrolled during active disease. CDR3 in DNA: TGTGCCAGCGATGGGGGGTACGAGCAGTACTTC. It is translated as CASDGGYEQYF.